These 25 T cell receptor beta chains originate from one sample sequenced in a study of early T cells in non-severe SARS-CoV-2 infection (dated by TCRdb to the early 2020s). Preparation of the library involved 5' RACE. Data came from a NextSeq 500. Using fastp trimming at Q25 and MiXCR clonotype assembly, TCRdb reanalyzed the public sequencing data and kept in-frame beta chains. A single entry per CDR3 protein holds the most common genes and DNA from its merged rows. Recorded for this sample are 61,000 or so distinct CDR3 sequences; around 11% of them occurred a single time. The leading ten clones occupy approximately 1% of the sample. The sequencing here drew on whole blood, taken at baseline. The source of these receptors is an adult who was a healthcare worker with PCR-confirmed SARS-CoV-2 infection or an uninfected control (not recorded which). The donor label of this sample is uncertain.

A few counts support this clonotype. The CDR3 here is CASSPPGGAYEQYV. CDR3 in DNA: TGTGCCAGCAGCCCACCGGGCGGAGCCTACGAGCAGTACGTC. V usage is TRBV14 and J usage is TRBJ2-7; no clear D gene. CDR3 length equals 14 residues. CDR1 and CDR2 (germline): SGHDN, FVKESK. V lost 4 bases and J lost 2, with 12 bases in between.

This chain connects TRBV12-3 or TRBV12-4 to TRBJ1-1; possible D gene TRBD1, 6 bases. The CDR3 runs to 19 residues. V shed 6 bases and J shed 3 bases, with 29 bases lying between them. The CDR3 reads CASRRPLQGPWGWYTEAFF. The CDR3 DNA sequence: TGTGCCAGCAGGCGTCCTTTACAGGGTCCTTGGGGTTGGTACACTGAAGCTTTCTTT.

At least ten counts were recorded for this clonotype. The rearrangement links TRBV7-6 to TRBJ2-2, with 7 bases identical to TRBD1. V was clipped by 5 bases and J by 3 bases; unmatched bases: 6. Germline V gives CDR1 SGHVS, CDR2 FNYEAQ. The CDR3 runs 15 residues. The CDR3 DNA is TGTGCCAGCAGCGGACAGGTCGTCGACACCGGGGAGCTGTTTTTT. Translated, it gives CASSGQVVDTGELFF. The whole variable domain, filled in from reference TRBV7-6 and TRBJ2-2, reads GAGVSQSPRYKVTKRGQDVALRCDPISGHVSLYWYRQALGQGPEFLTYFNYEAQQDKSGLPNDRFSAERPEGSISTLTIQRTEQRDSAMYRCASSGQVVDTGELFFGEGSRLTVL.

The CDR3 DNA is TGTGCCAGCAGCTTGGGACGGGGGACCACCTACGAGCAGTACGTC. Protein: CASSLGRGTTYEQYV. The V gene is TRBV13, the J gene TRBJ2-7; tentative D call: TRBD2 (6 bases). V lost 3 bases and J 2 bases, leaving 14 bases between the germline ends. The CDR3 has 15 residues. Germline CDR1 PRHDT, CDR2 FYEKMQ (reference sequence).

The sample holds a few counts of this clonotype. V is TRBV27 and J is TRBJ1-1; no clear D gene. The V end lost 5 bases, the J end lost 1 base, and 11 bases lay between the germline ends. This CDR3 has 14 residues. CDR1 is MNHEY and CDR2 is SMNVEV in the germline V gene (reference sequence). The CDR3 here is CASSERAPNTEAFF. The CDR3, as DNA: TGTGCCAGCAGTGAACGGGCCCCGAACACTGAAGCTTTCTTT.

This clonotype was seen only a few times. The chain employs TRBV5-1 and TRBJ2-1; 12 nucleotides line up with TRBD2. V lost 4 bases and J lost 5; bases outside the gene matches: 4. The CDR3 contains 15 residues. Germline CDR1 is SGHRS and CDR2 is YFSETQ. This chain's CDR3 is CASSTWTSGDNEQFF. CDR3 nucleotides: TGCGCCAGCAGCACGTGGACTAGCGGGGACAATGAGCAGTTCTTC. Using reference TRBV5-1 and TRBJ2-1 for the parts outside the CDR3, the full variable domain is KAGVTQTPRYLIKTRGQQVTLSCSPISGHRSVSWYQQTPGQGLQFLFEYFSETQRNKGNFPGRFSGRQFSNSRSEMNVSTLELGDSALYLCASSTWTSGDNEQFFGPGTRLTVL.

In this sample, this clonotype turned up a few times. J is TRBJ1-1 and V is TRBV30; the D gene is possibly TRBD1 (6 bases). There are 14 residues in the CDR3. Trimming stripped 2 bases from V and 7 bases from J, with 17 bases between. In germline, CDR1 is GTSNPN, CDR2 SVGIG (reference sequence). The CDR3, as DNA: TGTGCCTGGAGTACCTCACCATTACAGGGTGAAGCTTTCTTT. Translated, it gives CAWSTSPLQGEAFF.

The table lists this clonotype with many counts. This chain joins TRBV7-9 and TRBJ2-7, with D perhaps matching TRBD1 (5 bases). V lost 5 bases to trimming and J lost 5 bases, with 16 bases between them. The V gene's germline CDR1 is SEHNR and CDR2 FQNEAQ (reference sequence). CDR3 length: 14 amino acids. CDR3: CASSQSAGPHEQYV. The DNA for the CDR3 is TGTGCCAGCAGCCAATCGGCAGGGCCCCACGAGCAGTACGTC.

This clonotype was observed a handful of times. The chain carries TRBV7-6 and TRBJ2-7; D gene ambiguous. Germline values: CDR1 SGHVS, CDR2 FNYEAQ. With 2 bases removed from V and 8 bases from J, the gap between germline ends came to 22 bases. The CDR3 totals 16 residues. The CDR3 region is CASSLCGLGTIDKQYV. The CDR3 nucleotides read TGTGCCAGCAGCTTATGTGGTTTAGGCACCATCGACAAGCAGTACGTC.

This clonotype has at least ten counts. This chain joins TRBV5-1 and TRBJ2-5; perhaps D is TRBD1 or TRBD2 (5 bases each). V lost 4 bases to trimming and J lost 3 bases, with 19 bases between them. Germline V lookup: CDR1 SGHRS, CDR2 YFSETQ. This CDR3 has 16 amino acids. The chain's CDR3 is CASSPGLIGSKETQYF. The CDR3 coding sequence is TGCGCCAGCAGCCCGGGGCTAATCGGCAGTAAAGAGACCCAGTACTTC.

In this sample, this clonotype turned up many times. This chain connects TRBV6-5 to TRBJ1-4; weak D call: TRBD1 (6 bases). The V gene's germline CDR1 is MNHEY and CDR2 SVGAGI. This CDR3 comprises 15 residues. Trimming pared 0 bases from V and 7 bases from J, leaving 12 bases between. The CDR3: CASSYSGRGAEKLFF. DNA for the CDR3: TGTGCCAGCAGTTACTCGGGGAGGGGGGCTGAAAAACTGTTTTTT.

This clonotype was observed a handful of times. The gene calls are TRBV7-9 and TRBJ1-2; D is unclear. Germline V gene data show CDR1 as SEHNR and CDR2 as FQNEAQ (reference sequence). The germline V and J ends were trimmed by 3 bases and 2 bases, with 10 bases remaining between them. The CDR3 covers 14 residues. In DNA, the CDR3 is TGTGCCAGCAGCTTGGGCCGTCTAAACTATGGCTACACCTTC. Translation gives CASSLGRLNYGYTF. Variable domain in full (rest from reference TRBV7-9 and TRBJ1-2): DTGVSQNPRHKITKRGQNVTFRCDPISEHNRLYWYRQTLGQGPEFLTYFQNEAQLEKSRLLSDRFSAERPKGSFSTLEIQRTEQGDSAMYLCASSLGRLNYGYTFGSGTRLTVV.

This clonotype was counted a few times. V gene TRBV12-3 or TRBV12-4 combines with J gene TRBJ1-1; tentatively, D is TRBD1 (5 bases). There are 14 residues in the CDR3. Trimming shortened V by 6 bases and J by 4 bases, and 15 bases separated the two germline ends. Written as DNA, the CDR3 is TGTGCCAGCAGACACCAGGGAGTAGGCACTGAAGCTTTCTTT. This translates into CASRHQGVGTEAFF.

The CDR3 DNA reads TGCGCCAGCAGCCCACAGACAGGGGGCGGCGAGCAGTACGTC. Translated, it gives CASSPQTGGGEQYV. This chain joins TRBV5-1 and TRBJ2-7; 10 nucleotides match TRBD1. V was clipped by 4 bases and J by 6 bases; unmatched bases: 7. Germline V CDR1 and CDR2: SGHRS, YFSETQ. The CDR3 is 14 residues long.

The chain links TRBV20-1 to TRBJ1-1; D ambiguous. The CDR3 covers 11 residues. Looked up from germline, CDR1 is DFQATT and CDR2 is SNEGSKA (reference sequence). For the CDR3, the DNA is TGCGCCGCAGCCCGGACCACTGAAGCTTTCTTT. Its protein is CAAARTTEAFF.

J is TRBJ1-2 and V is TRBV5-1, with TRBD1 matching over 9 bases. V was pared by 1 base and J by 7 bases, with 5 bases of the junction left unmatched. CDR1 and CDR2 from the germline V gene are SGHRS and YFSETQ. The CDR3 consists of 14 residues. The CDR3 loop reads CASSLQQGASGYTF. The CDR3 DNA sequence: TGCGCCAGCAGCTTGCAACAGGGGGCGAGTGGCTACACCTTC.

The chain recombines TRBV19 with TRBJ1-1; D unclear. CDR1 and CDR2 from the germline V gene are LNHDA and SQIVND (reference sequence). The CDR3 loop spans 14 amino acids. V shed 3 bases and J shed 1 base, with 9 bases lying between them. The CDR3: CASSMTDWNTEAFF. The DNA of the CDR3 is TGTGCCAGTAGTATGACGGACTGGAACACTGAAGCTTTCTTT.

This clonotype came up many times. The CDR3 nucleotides are TGCAGTGCTAGAGACTACAGGGGGGACACAGATACGCAGTATTTT. This encodes CSARDYRGDTDTQYF. The chain is built from TRBV20-1 and TRBJ2-3; TRBD1 aligns across 8 bases. CDR1 DFQATT and CDR2 SNEGSKA come from the germline V gene (reference sequence). The CDR3 has 15 residues. With V trimmed by 0 bases and J by 2 bases, 4 bases remained unmatched.

This clonotype was seen a few times. The CDR3 region is CAWRITWNTGELFF. CDR3 DNA: TGTGCCTGGAGGATTACTTGGAACACCGGGGAGCTGTTTTTT. The chain carries TRBV30 and TRBJ2-2, with D unresolved. Germline V gene lookup returns CDR1 GTSNPN and CDR2 SVGIG (reference sequence). The CDR3 consists of 14 residues. V was pared by 3 bases and J by 1 base, with 9 bases between.

This clonotype was seen only a few times. The V and J genes are TRBV27 and TRBJ1-2; no clear D gene. The CDR3 consists of 15 residues. V was clipped by 2 bases and J by 0 bases, with 10 bases between them. The germline V gene has CDR1 MNHEY and CDR2 SMNVEV (reference sequence). CDR3 in amino acids: CASSLGRQSNYGYTF. The CDR3 DNA reads as TGTGCCAGCAGTTTAGGCCGGCAATCTAACTATGGCTACACCTTC.

This clonotype has a count of ten or more. V gene TRBV30 combines with J gene TRBJ2-7; D is unresolved. The V gene lost 2 bases and the J gene lost 3 bases, with 11 bases spanning the gap. The CDR3 length is 13 residues. Germline CDR1 is GTSNPN and CDR2 is SVGIG (reference sequence). The CDR3 region has the DNA TGTGCCTGGAGTAAGGGAACCGGCTACGAGCAGTACGTC. It encodes CAWSKGTGYEQYV.

This clonotype was recorded at least ten times. This chain uses TRBV11-2 with TRBJ2-1, with TRBD2 matching over 13 bases. The CDR3 spans 15 residues. CDR1 and CDR2 (germline): SGHAT, FQNNGV. The ends lost 5 bases at V and 9 bases at J; junction bases unmatched: 7. The DNA for the CDR3 is TGTGCCAGCAGCCAAGGACTAGCGGGGGTTTTTGAGCAGTTCTTC. Protein: CASSQGLAGVFEQFF.

This clonotype was observed a few times. The rearrangement links TRBV20-1 to TRBJ2-3; D not certain. Trimming shortened V by 6 bases and J by 4 bases, and 8 bases separated the two germline ends. Germline assignment: CDR1 DFQATT and CDR2 SNEGSKA (reference sequence). This CDR3 has 11 amino acids. For the CDR3, the DNA is TGCAGTGCCCGAACGGCAGATACGCAGTATTTT. It translates to CSARTADTQYF.

This clonotype was seen repeatedly, ten times or more. This sequence joins TRBV7-3 and TRBJ1-1, with D unresolved. The CDR3 loop spans 13 amino acids. With 2 bases removed from V and 2 bases from J, the gap between germline ends came to 6 bases. The germline CDR1 and CDR2 sequences are SGHTA and FQGTGA. This chain's CDR3 is CASSLWENTEAFF. CDR3 nucleotide sequence: TGTGCCAGCAGCTTATGGGAAAACACTGAAGCTTTCTTT.

There are a few counts of this clonotype. The CDR3 sequence: CASSLVGLRVTPGELFF. The CDR3 nucleotides read TGCGCCAGCAGCTTGGTAGGGCTTCGAGTCACCCCCGGGGAGCTGTTTTTT. The chain has TRBV5-1 and TRBJ2-2; the D is unclear. In germline, CDR1 is SGHRS, CDR2 YFSETQ. Deletions cut 0 bases from V and 6 bases from J, with 18 bases between. There are 17 residues in the CDR3.